The 2 T cell receptor beta chains below were found in one sample sequenced in a study of early T cells in non-severe SARS-CoV-2 infection (dated by TCRdb to the early 2020s). The receptor library was made with 5' RACE. Sequencing relied on a NextSeq 500. The raw public reads went through TCRdb reprocessing: fastp at Q25, MiXCR clone calling, in-frame beta chains kept. Identical CDR3 protein sequences are pooled into one entry, listed with their most common genes and DNA. The sample contains approximately 71,000 distinct CDR3 sequences, more than 9% of them found a single time. The ten biggest clones cover around 1.8% of the sample. The sample consisted of whole blood. The receptors derive from an adult who was a healthcare worker with PCR-confirmed SARS-CoV-2 infection or an uninfected control (not recorded which).

This clonotype occurred a few times. The V call is TRBV29-1, the J call TRBJ1-2; a possible D gene is TRBD1 (6 bases). Germline V lookup: CDR1 SQVTM, CDR2 ANQGSEA. The CDR3 sequence is 12 residues long. The ends were cut back, 7 bases at V and 0 bases at J, with 9 bases in the middle. For the CDR3, the DNA is TGCAGCGATACAGGGCCTAACTATGGCTACACCTTC. Translating it yields CSDTGPNYGYTF.

This clonotype appeared a few times. CDR3 DNA: TGCAGCGCACGGAGGGGAAGTACCAACAATGAGCAGTTCTTC. Its protein is CSARRGSTNNEQFF. The J gene is TRBJ2-1, the V gene TRBV29-1; possibly TRBD2 for D (6 bases). V lost 7 bases to trimming and J lost 5 bases, with 18 bases between them. CDR3 length: 14 amino acids. Germline lookup yields CDR1 SQVTM and CDR2 ANQGSEA.